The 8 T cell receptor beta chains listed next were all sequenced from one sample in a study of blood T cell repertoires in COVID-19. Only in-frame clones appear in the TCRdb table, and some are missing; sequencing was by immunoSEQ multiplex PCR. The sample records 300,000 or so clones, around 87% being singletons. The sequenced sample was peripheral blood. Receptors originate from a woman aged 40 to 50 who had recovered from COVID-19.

CDR3 nucleotide sequence: TGTGCCAGCAGCGGACCTACAGGGGGCTTCGCGAACACCGGGGAGCTGTTTTTT. Amino acids: CASSGPTGGFANTGELFF. The chain links TRBV9 to TRBJ2-2; TRBD1 matches 9 bases. The CDR3 runs to 18 residues. Germline CDR1 SGDLS, CDR2 YYNGEE. V was pared by 3 bases and J by 0 bases, with 9 bases of the junction left unmatched.

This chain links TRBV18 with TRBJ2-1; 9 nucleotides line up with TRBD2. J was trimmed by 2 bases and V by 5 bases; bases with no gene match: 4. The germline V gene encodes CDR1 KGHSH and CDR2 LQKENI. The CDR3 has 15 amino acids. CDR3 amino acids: CASSASSGAYNEQFF. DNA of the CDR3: TGTGCCAGCTCAGCCTCTAGCGGGGCCTACAATGAGCAGTTCTTC.

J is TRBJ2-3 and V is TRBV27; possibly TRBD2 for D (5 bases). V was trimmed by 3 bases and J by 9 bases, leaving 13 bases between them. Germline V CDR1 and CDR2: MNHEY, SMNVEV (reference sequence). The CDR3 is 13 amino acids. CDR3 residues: CASSLQPGGTQYF. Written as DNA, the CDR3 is TGTGCCAGCAGTTTGCAGCCTGGAGGCACGCAGTATTTT.

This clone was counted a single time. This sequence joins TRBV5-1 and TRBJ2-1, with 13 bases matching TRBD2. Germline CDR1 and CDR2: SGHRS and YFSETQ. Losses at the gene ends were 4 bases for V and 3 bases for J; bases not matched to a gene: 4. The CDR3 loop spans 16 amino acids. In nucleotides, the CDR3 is TGCGCCAGCAGCCTCAGACTAGCGGGGGGCTACAATGAGCAGTTCTTC. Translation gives CASSLRLAGGYNEQFF.

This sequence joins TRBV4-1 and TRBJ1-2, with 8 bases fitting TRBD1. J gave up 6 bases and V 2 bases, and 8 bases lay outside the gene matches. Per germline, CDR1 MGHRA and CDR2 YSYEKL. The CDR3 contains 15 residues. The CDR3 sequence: CASSQLGQGGDGYTF. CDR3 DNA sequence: TGCGCCAGCAGCCAACTAGGACAGGGTGGCGATGGCTACACCTTC.

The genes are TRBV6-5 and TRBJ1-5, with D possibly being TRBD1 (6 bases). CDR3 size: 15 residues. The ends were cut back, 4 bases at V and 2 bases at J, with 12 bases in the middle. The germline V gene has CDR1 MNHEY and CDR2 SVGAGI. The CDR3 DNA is TGTGCCAGCAGTTCACAGGGAGACGGCAATCAGCCCCAGCATTTT. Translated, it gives CASSSQGDGNQPQHF.

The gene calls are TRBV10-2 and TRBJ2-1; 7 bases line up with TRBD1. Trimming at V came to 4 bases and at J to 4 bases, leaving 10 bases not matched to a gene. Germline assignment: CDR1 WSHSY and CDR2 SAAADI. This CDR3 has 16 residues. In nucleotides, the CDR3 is TGCGCCAGCAGTGGCCTCGCCGGGACAGTTTACAATGAGCAGTTCTTC. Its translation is CASSGLAGTVYNEQFF.

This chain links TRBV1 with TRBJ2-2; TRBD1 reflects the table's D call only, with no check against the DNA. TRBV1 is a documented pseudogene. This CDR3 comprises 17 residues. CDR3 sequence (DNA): TGCACCAGCAGCCCACTGGGACAGGGGGTGAACACCGGGGAGCTGTTTTTT. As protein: CTSSPLGQGVNTGELFF.